Listed below are T cell receptor beta chains from one sample, sequenced in a study of PD-L1 blockade in urothelial cancer. The repertoire was sequenced with immunoSEQ multiplex PCR; TCRdb's copy has only in-frame clones and lacks some. This sample has about 72,000 clones; approximately 86% occur once, and the top ten carry 14% to 15%. The sequences come from PBMCs, collected around atezolizumab (anti-PD-L1) treatment. The receptors were sampled from a man aged 55-75 years with urothelial cancer. Each CDR3 is given with its conserved first and last residue. Each record gives: J gene, D gene, V gene, clone size, CDR3 DNA, CDR3 protein. D genes are given only for firm matches. Rows may omit the clone size; those that give it use once, few, many or a size class.

J gene: TRBJ1-3; D gene: .; V gene: TRBV15; clone size: .; CDR3 DNA: TGTGCCACCAGCAGAGGGGTTAATGGGCCGGGAAACACCATATATTTT; CDR3 protein: CATSRGVNGPGNTIYF
J gene: TRBJ2-5; D gene: TRBD2; V gene: TRBV7-6; clone size: once; CDR3 DNA: TGTGCCAGCAGCCGTGATGGGGGGGGGAGACGGACCCAGTACTTC; CDR3 protein: CASSRDGGGRRTQYF
J gene: TRBJ1-1; D gene: .; V gene: TRBV6-1; clone size: .; CDR3 DNA: TGTGCCAGCAGTGACCTCAGGGGGAACACTGAAGCTTTCTTT; CDR3 protein: CASSDLRGNTEAFF
J gene: TRBJ1-1; D gene: .; V gene: TRBV10-3; clone size: .; CDR3 DNA: TGTGCCATCGGGACACAAAACACTGAAGCTTTCTTT; CDR3 protein: CAIGTQNTEAFF
J gene: TRBJ2-7; D gene: TRBD2; V gene: TRBV19; clone size: .; CDR3 DNA: TGTGCCAGTAACCCCGGACTAGCGGGGGCTTACGAGCAGTACTTC; CDR3 protein: CASNPGLAGAYEQYF
J gene: TRBJ2-7; D gene: .; V gene: TRBV19; clone size: .; CDR3 DNA: TGTGCCAGTAGGAACCGGGACACCGAACCCTACGAGCAGTACTTC; CDR3 protein: CASRNRDTEPYEQYF
J gene: TRBJ2-1; D gene: .; V gene: TRBV7-2; clone size: .; CDR3 DNA: TGTGCCAGCAGCTTAGTGACTACCAATGAGCAGTTCTTC; CDR3 protein: CASSLVTTNEQFF
J gene: TRBJ2-2; D gene: .; V gene: TRBV30; clone size: once; CDR3 DNA: TGTGCCCGCGCTTGGGGGCCCACCGGGGAGCTGTTTTTT; CDR3 protein: CARAWGPTGELFF
J gene: TRBJ1-2; D gene: .; V gene: TRBV19; clone size: once; CDR3 DNA: TGTGCCAGTAGTATAGGGAGGGCGGAGAACTATGGCTACACCTTC; CDR3 protein: CASSIGRAENYGYTF
J gene: TRBJ2-1; D gene: .; V gene: TRBV7-2; clone size: once; CDR3 DNA: TGTGCCAGCAGCTTACTAGGGGCTGAGCAGTTCTTC; CDR3 protein: CASSLLGAEQFF
J gene: TRBJ2-7; D gene: .; V gene: TRBV11-3; clone size: .; CDR3 DNA: TGTGCCAGCAGCTTAGTTAGGCCAGGGTGGAGCTCCTACGAGCAGTACTTC; CDR3 protein: CASSLVRPGWSSYEQYF
J gene: TRBJ1-2; D gene: TRBD1; V gene: TRBV6-5; clone size: few; CDR3 DNA: TGTGCCAGCAGTTACTCGGCCAGGGACAGTGGCTACACCTTC; CDR3 protein: CASSYSARDSGYTF
J gene: TRBJ2-1; D gene: TRBD2; V gene: TRBV5-5; clone size: .; CDR3 DNA: TGTGCCAGCTCGGGTTTTTGGACTAGTGGCGATGAGCAGTTCTTC; CDR3 protein: CASSGFWTSGDEQFF
J gene: TRBJ2-7; D gene: .; V gene: TRBV7-8; clone size: .; CDR3 DNA: TGTGCCAGCAGCAACCTCGCGGAGGCCTACGAGCAGTACTTC; CDR3 protein: CASSNLAEAYEQYF
J gene: TRBJ1-3; D gene: .; V gene: TRBV6-5; clone size: .; CDR3 DNA: TGTGCCAGCAGCCCGACCCGGAGCTCTGGAAACACCATATATTTT; CDR3 protein: CASSPTRSSGNTIYF
J gene: TRBJ1-5; D gene: .; V gene: TRBV2; clone size: .; CDR3 DNA: TGTGCCAGCAGCGGGGGGGGCGGGGTTAGCAATCAGCCCCAGCATTTT; CDR3 protein: CASSGGGGVSNQPQHF
J gene: TRBJ2-1; D gene: TRBD1; V gene: TRBV4-1; clone size: .; CDR3 DNA: TGCGCCAGCAGCGCCCCGGGACAGGGGAACAATGAGCAGTTCTTC; CDR3 protein: CASSAPGQGNNEQFF
J gene: TRBJ2-2; D gene: TRBD1; V gene: TRBV5-5; clone size: .; CDR3 DNA: TGTGCCAGCAGCGGGACAGTTTCGAACACCGGGGAGCTGTTTTTT; CDR3 protein: CASSGTVSNTGELFF
J gene: TRBJ1-5; D gene: TRBD1; V gene: TRBV4-1; clone size: .; CDR3 DNA: TGCGCCAGCAGCCAAGACTTTGGGGGACAGGGAAATCAGCCCCAGCATTTT; CDR3 protein: CASSQDFGGQGNQPQHF
J gene: TRBJ2-2; D gene: TRBD1; V gene: TRBV4-1; clone size: .; CDR3 DNA: TGCGCCAGCAGCCAAGATAAAGGGGGCGACACCGGGGAGCTGTTTTTT; CDR3 protein: CASSQDKGGDTGELFF
J gene: TRBJ1-1; D gene: .; V gene: TRBV7-3; clone size: .; CDR3 DNA: TGTGCCAGCAGCTTCGGTAGCACAGACAGGGCTTTCTTT; CDR3 protein: CASSFGSTDRAFF
J gene: TRBJ2-5; D gene: .; V gene: TRBV18; clone size: .; CDR3 DNA: TGTGCCAGCTCATCTGGGGACATTGAGACCCAGTACTTC; CDR3 protein: CASSSGDIETQYF
J gene: TRBJ1-6; D gene: TRBD1; V gene: TRBV7-2; clone size: few; CDR3 DNA: TGTGCCAGCAGCGAAGGGTGGGGGACAGGAGGCAATTCACCCCTCCACTTT; CDR3 protein: CASSEGWGTGGNSPLHF
J gene: TRBJ2-5; D gene: TRBD2; V gene: TRBV2; clone size: .; CDR3 DNA: TGTGCCTCTTCAGAGGGAGACATGTGGCTAGCGGGGGACACCTACCAAGAGACCCAGTACTTC; CDR3 protein: CASSEGDMWLAGDTYQETQYF
J gene: TRBJ1-2; D gene: .; V gene: TRBV6-5; clone size: few; CDR3 DNA: TGTGTCACGAGGGAATACCCCTATGGCTACACCTTC; CDR3 protein: CVTREYPYGYTF
J gene: TRBJ2-7; D gene: .; V gene: TRBV6-5; clone size: .; CDR3 DNA: TGTGCCAGCAAGACAGGATCCTACGAGCAGTACTTC; CDR3 protein: CASKTGSYEQYF
J gene: TRBJ2-1; D gene: .; V gene: TRBV6-5; clone size: .; CDR3 DNA: TGTGCCAGCAGTTACCAGGGCAGTTCGGCTGAGCAGTTCTTC; CDR3 protein: CASSYQGSSAEQFF
J gene: TRBJ2-1; D gene: .; V gene: TRBV30; clone size: once; CDR3 DNA: TGTGCTCGAAGCGTGGGGAGCGGGTACAATGAGCAGTTCTTC; CDR3 protein: CARSVGSGYNEQFF
J gene: TRBJ1-1; D gene: .; V gene: TRBV5-1; clone size: .; CDR3 DNA: TGCGCCAGCAGCTTGGGAACGGTGAACACTGAAGCTTTCTTT; CDR3 protein: CASSLGTVNTEAFF
J gene: TRBJ2-3; D gene: TRBD2; V gene: TRBV19; clone size: .; CDR3 DNA: TGTGCCAGTAGTAGGGTAGCGGGGGGGGCGGGCGACGCAGATACGCAGTATTTT; CDR3 protein: CASSRVAGGAGDADTQYF
J gene: TRBJ1-1; D gene: .; V gene: TRBV2; clone size: few; CDR3 DNA: TGTGCCAGCTTGGCAGGGATAACTGAAGCTTTCTTT; CDR3 protein: CASLAGITEAFF
J gene: TRBJ2-3; D gene: .; V gene: TRBV15; clone size: .; CDR3 DNA: TGTGCCACCAGAGACGTAGGAGGTGGAGAGGATACGCAGTATTTT; CDR3 protein: CATRDVGGGEDTQYF
J gene: TRBJ2-1; D gene: TRBD2; V gene: TRBV5-1; clone size: .; CDR3 DNA: TGCGCCAGCAGCAGCCTAAGCGGGGGCCCCTACAATGAGCAGTTCTTC; CDR3 protein: CASSSLSGGPYNEQFF
J gene: TRBJ2-5; D gene: TRBD2; V gene: TRBV19; clone size: .; CDR3 DNA: TGTGCCAGTAGTGGAAAGACTAGCGGGGGGATGCGGGAGACCCAGTACTTC; CDR3 protein: CASSGKTSGGMRETQYF
J gene: TRBJ2-1; D gene: .; V gene: TRBV5-4; clone size: .; CDR3 DNA: TGTGCCAGCAGCTTGCGGAATGAGCAGTTCTTC; CDR3 protein: CASSLRNEQFF
J gene: TRBJ1-5; D gene: .; V gene: TRBV18; clone size: .; CDR3 DNA: TGTGCCAGCTCACCGGAGGGGAATCAGCCCCAGCATTTT; CDR3 protein: CASSPEGNQPQHF